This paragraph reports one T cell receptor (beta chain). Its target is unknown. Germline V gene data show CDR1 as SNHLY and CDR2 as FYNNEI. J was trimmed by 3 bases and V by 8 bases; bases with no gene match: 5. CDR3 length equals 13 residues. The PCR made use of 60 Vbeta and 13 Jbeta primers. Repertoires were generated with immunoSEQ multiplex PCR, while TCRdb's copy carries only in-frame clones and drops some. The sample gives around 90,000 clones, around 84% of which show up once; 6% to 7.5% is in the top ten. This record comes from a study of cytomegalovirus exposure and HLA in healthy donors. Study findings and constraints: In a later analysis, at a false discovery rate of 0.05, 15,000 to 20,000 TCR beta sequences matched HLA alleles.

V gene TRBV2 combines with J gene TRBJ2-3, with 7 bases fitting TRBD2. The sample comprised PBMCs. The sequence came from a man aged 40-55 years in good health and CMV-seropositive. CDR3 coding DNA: TGTGCCAGCCGCGTTAGCGGGACAGATACGCAGTATTTT. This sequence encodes CASRVSGTDTQYF.